Following are 22 T cell receptor beta chains from one sample sequenced in a study of T cell changes during pregnancy in multiple sclerosis. TCRdb's copy holds only in-frame clones and misses some; the assay was immunoSEQ multiplex PCR. The table includes about 89,000 clones, 92% detected once. Sequenced material: peripheral blood, taken after pregnancy. The receptors stem from a female donor in good health, enrolled as a control in a pregnancy study.

The chain joins TRBV18 to TRBJ1-1; D gene uncertain. V was cut by 3 bases and J by 0 bases, with 8 bases left in between. The CDR3 is 14 residues long. From germline, CDR1 is KGHSH and CDR2 LQKENI. The CDR3 sequence: CASSPSPMNTEAFF. In nucleotides, the CDR3 is TGTGCCAGCTCACCTTCCCCTATGAACACTGAAGCTTTCTTT.

V and J are TRBV27 and TRBJ2-1; TRBD2 aligns across 10 bases. V shed 4 bases and J 7 bases; nucleotides not matched to a gene: 10. The CDR3 sequence is 16 residues long. CDR1 and CDR2 (germline): MNHEY, SMNVEV (reference sequence). The CDR3 loop is CASSWGKLAGLNEQFF. The CDR3 bases are TGTGCCAGCAGTTGGGGTAAACTAGCGGGACTAAATGAGCAGTTCTTC.

The chain uses TRBV27 and TRBJ2-1; 8 bases fit TRBD2. The CDR3 consists of 14 residues. J lost 7 bases, V lost 10 bases, and 12 bases had no gene match. Looked up from germline, CDR1 is MNHEY and CDR2 is SMNVEV (reference sequence). CDR3: CATSGSGGPNEQFF. The CDR3 region has the DNA TGTGCCACCTCAGGGTCGGGAGGGCCGAATGAGCAGTTCTTC.

This chain joins TRBV7-6 and TRBJ2-3; 13 positions agree with TRBD2. Germline lookup yields CDR1 SGHVS and CDR2 FNYEAQ. With V trimmed by 0 bases and J by 2 bases, 5 bases remained unmatched. The CDR3 has 18 amino acids. The CDR3 sequence: CASSLAGTSGDNTDTQYF. CDR3 DNA: TGTGCCAGCAGCTTAGCGGGGACTAGCGGGGACAACACAGATACGCAGTATTTT.

This clone was picked up one time. The CDR3 here is CASRNSTGTYEQYF. The CDR3 DNA reads as TGTGCCAGCAGGAATTCGACAGGGACCTACGAGCAGTACTTC. The rearrangement links TRBV7-9 to TRBJ2-7; TRBD1 aligns across 7 bases. CDR1 and CDR2 (germline): SEHNR, FQNEAQ (reference sequence). V lost 6 bases to trimming and J lost 2 bases; unmatched junction nucleotides: 7. This CDR3 region has 14 residues.

The chain has TRBV2 and TRBJ1-2, with D unresolved. The V and J ends lost 9 bases and 0 bases respectively, with 11 bases between them. Germline V gene sequence: CDR1 SNHLY, CDR2 FYNNEI. There are 13 residues in the CDR3. The CDR3 DNA sequence: TGTGCCAGATCGCGGGGAGCTAACTATGGCTACACCTTC. Its translation is CARSRGANYGYTF.

The gene calls are TRBV15 and TRBJ1-5; the match to TRBD1 covers 9 bases. V was clipped by 5 bases and J by 4 bases; unmatched bases: 6. Germline CDR1 reads LNHNV; CDR2 reads YYDKDF (reference sequence). CDR3 length equals 15 residues. The CDR3 DNA reads as TGTGCCACCAGCCCCGGGACAGGGCAAAATCAGCCCCAGCATTTT. This gives the protein CATSPGTGQNQPQHF.

V usage is TRBV4-1 and J usage is TRBJ1-5, with a possible D match to TRBD1 (6 bases). The CDR3 covers 14 residues. Per germline, CDR1 MGHRA and CDR2 YSYEKL. Trimming removed 0 bases from V and 5 bases from J, with 8 bases in between. The CDR3 protein is CASSQEPGDQPQHF. CDR3 nucleotide sequence: TGCGCCAGCAGCCAAGAGCCAGGGGATCAGCCCCAGCATTTT.

The chain couples TRBV18 to TRBJ1-5; no firm D call. CDR3 length: 16 amino acids. The V end was cut by 2 bases, the J end by 2 bases, with 13 bases between. CDR1 is KGHSH, CDR2 LQKENI, per germline. The CDR3 sequence is CASSPKSGRRNQPQHF. Here the CDR3 DNA reads TGTGCCAGCTCACCAAAGTCCGGGAGGCGCAATCAGCCCCAGCATTTT.

The chain joins TRBV27 to TRBJ1-2, with a weak D call TRBD1 (6 bases). The CDR3 is made up of 13 amino acids. V lost 2 bases to trimming and J lost 8 bases, with 12 bases between them. Germline values: CDR1 MNHEY, CDR2 SMNVEV (reference sequence). This chain's CDR3 is CASSLQGFQGYTF. The CDR3 DNA is TGTGCCAGCAGTTTACAGGGGTTTCAGGGCTACACCTTC.

The rearrangement links TRBV19 to TRBJ1-3; 7 bases map to TRBD1. CDR1 LNHDA and CDR2 SQIVND come from the germline V gene (reference sequence). The CDR3 is 13 amino acids. Germline trimming cut 4 bases from V and 8 bases from J; bases unmatched to any gene: 5. CDR3 in amino acids: CASSTRQGHTIYF. The DNA of the CDR3 is TGTGCCAGTAGTACCCGACAGGGCCACACCATATATTTT.

The chain carries TRBV5-6 and TRBJ1-3; no definite D call. V was pared by 1 base and J by 11 bases, with 13 bases between. CDR3 length: 13 residues. Germline CDR1 and CDR2: SGHDT and YYEEEE. CDR3 DNA: TGTGCCAGCAGCTTGCAGTTATCAGGCGCCATATATTTT. Translation: CASSLQLSGAIYF.

The genes are TRBV2 and TRBJ1-5; a possible D gene is TRBD1 (6 bases). The V end was cut by 5 bases, the J end by 4 bases, with 15 bases between. The CDR3 extends over 15 amino acids. CDR1 SNHLY and CDR2 FYNNEI come from the germline V gene. For the CDR3, the DNA is TGTGCCAGCAGTAAACAGGGCGTGGGGAATCAGCCCCAGCATTTT. It is translated as CASSKQGVGNQPQHF. Together with reference TRBV2 and TRBJ1-5, the CDR3 gives the full variable domain: EPEVTQTPSHQVTQMGQEVILRCVPISNHLYFYWYRQILGQKVEFLVSFYNNEISEKSEIFDDQFSVERPDGSNFTLKIRSTKLEDSAMYFCASSKQGVGNQPQHFGDGTRLSIL.

In this sample, this clone turned up a few times. V usage is TRBV7-9 and J usage is TRBJ2-2; TRBD1 agrees at 8 bases. V lost 5 bases and J lost 1; bases outside the gene matches: 3. The CDR3 length is 15 residues. Per germline, CDR1 SEHNR and CDR2 FQNEAQ (reference sequence). The CDR3 DNA sequence: TGTGCCAGCAGCGGGGGGACAGGGAACACCGGGGAGCTGTTTTTT. Translated: CASSGGTGNTGELFF. The whole variable domain, remainder taken from reference TRBV7-9 and TRBJ2-2, is DTGVSQNPRHKITKRGQNVTFRCDPISEHNRLYWYRQTLGQGPEFLTYFQNEAQLEKSRLLSDRFSAERPKGSFSTLEIQRTEQGDSAMYLCASSGGTGNTGELFFGEGSRLTVL.

This chain uses TRBV4-1 with TRBJ1-3; 9 bases agree with TRBD1. This CDR3 is 15 amino acids long. Germline V gene sequence: CDR1 MGHRA, CDR2 YSYEKL. V was clipped by 3 bases and J by 9 bases; unmatched bases: 9. CDR3 region: CASSHPTGGLGTIYF. In DNA, the CDR3 is TGCGCCAGCAGCCATCCGACAGGGGGGCTCGGCACCATATATTTT.

This rearrangement joins TRBV19 to TRBJ2-1; TRBD1 aligns across 8 bases. The J segment lost 7 bases and the V segment lost 6 bases, leaving 11 bases of the junction unmatched. In germline, CDR1 is LNHDA, CDR2 SQIVND (reference sequence). The CDR3 runs to 15 residues. CDR3 in DNA: TGTGCCAGTAGACCGGGACAGGACGCTTTAAATGAGCAGTTCTTC. This encodes CASRPGQDALNEQFF.

In this sample, this clone turned up once. The chain links TRBV28 to TRBJ2-1, with no clear D. The germline V gene encodes CDR1 MDHEN and CDR2 SYDVKM. V was cut by 5 bases and J by 2 bases, with 7 bases left in between. This CDR3 spans 13 amino acids. The CDR3 nucleotides are TGTGCCAGCAGTAGACAAGCCTACAATGAGCAGTTCTTC. Translated: CASSRQAYNEQFF.

The gene calls are TRBV6-1 and TRBJ1-3, with 10 bases matching TRBD1. V shed 3 bases and J 7 bases; nucleotides not matched to a gene: 6. CDR1 and CDR2 from the germline V gene are MNHNS and SASEGT. CDR3 length equals 15 residues. The CDR3 sequence: CASSDRTGGRNTIYF. CDR3 DNA sequence: TGTGCCAGCAGTGATCGGACAGGGGGGAGGAACACCATATATTTT.

As for this clone: One end of the junction does not line up with germline, which may come from a read error. V gene TRBV19 combines with J gene TRBJ2-7; no clear D gene. This CDR3 region has 13 residues. Per the germline V gene, CDR1 is LNHDA and CDR2 is SQIVND (reference sequence). For the CDR3, the DNA is TGTGCCAGTAGTATAGGGAGCTCCCACGAGCAGTACTTC. It translates to CASSIGSSHEQYF.

Turning to this clone: The junction and the germline gene differ at one end; a read error may be behind it. CDR3 region: CASSSRTTRF. CDR3 nucleotide sequence: TGTGCCAGCAGCTCAAGAACCACTCGGTTC. This rearrangement joins TRBV11-2 to TRBJ2-7; D is ambiguous. The CDR3 has 10 amino acids. Germline values: CDR1 SGHAT, CDR2 FQNNGV.

The CDR3 DNA reads TGTGCCAGCAGCTGGGGGGTGAACACTGAAGCTTTCTTT. This encodes CASSWGVNTEAFF. The chain combines TRBV11-3 with TRBJ1-1; maybe TRBD1 (5 bases). V shed 4 bases and J shed 0 bases, with 6 bases lying between them. The germline CDR1 and CDR2 sequences are SGHNT and YENEEA. CDR3 length: 13 residues.

This sequence joins TRBV5-5 and TRBJ1-1; D gene uncertain. CDR1 and CDR2 (germline): SGHKS, YYEKEE (reference sequence). V lost 5 bases to trimming and J lost 11 bases, with 13 bases between them. CDR3 length: 11 residues. This CDR3 is CASRGGGRAFF. CDR3 coding DNA: TGTGCCAGCAGAGGTGGAGGGAGGGCTTTCTTT.